This T cell receptor (beta chain) stems from a study of identical twins. In its sample, this clonotype was seen a few times. Its antigen is unidentified. One entry per CDR3 protein, called by TCRdb with MiXCR from the 5' RACE reads. In the table there are under 500,000 distinct CDR3 sequences, over 11% of which are singletons. Study findings and constraints: Surplus twin overlap in beta out-of-frame sequences was less pronounced. Monozygotic twin pairs showed more out-of-frame TCR alpha sharing than models estimated.

Germline CDR1 reads ENHRY; CDR2 reads SYGVKD. V lost 10 bases to trimming and J lost 2 bases; unmatched junction nucleotides: 10. The CDR3 is made up of 15 amino acids. These data are also associated with another study on yellow fever vaccine responses in identical twins.

The sequence derives from a young woman in good health. The sequenced sample consisted of CD4+ T cells sorted from blood. The J gene is TRBJ2-2, the V gene TRBV10-3; 7 nucleotides align to TRBD2. The DNA of the CDR3 is TGTGCCAGCTGGGCTAGCGGAGCCAACACCGGGGAGCTGTTTTTT. Protein product: CASWASGANTGELFF.